These T cell receptor beta chains were read from a single sample in a study of T cells in localized non-small cell lung cancer. The assay was immunoSEQ multiplex PCR, and TCRdb's table has in-frame clones only and misses some. The sample records around 96,000 clones, roughly 88% being singletons. Sequenced here: PBMCs, sampled before any cancer treatment. These receptors came from a woman aged 35 to 75 with stage II squamous cell lung carcinoma. Each CDR3 is given with its conserved first and last residue. Fields, in order: J gene, V gene, clone size, D gene, CDR3 protein, CDR3 DNA. The D gene is left open where the match is weak. Not every row has a clone size; where given, it reads once, few, many or a size class.

J: TRBJ1-1; V: TRBV28; size: NA; D: TRBD1; CDR3: CASSDQGAPEAFF; DNA: TGTGCCAGCAGTGATCAGGGGGCCCCTGAAGCTTTCTTT
J: TRBJ2-7; V: TRBV15; size: NA; D: NA; CDR3: CATSRGGGSSYEQYF; DNA: TGTGCCACCAGCAGAGGCGGAGGGAGCTCCTACGAGCAGTACTTC
J: TRBJ2-7; V: TRBV28; size: NA; D: NA; CDR3: CASSREGTYEQYF; DNA: TGTGCCAGCAGTCGTGAGGGGACCTACGAGCAGTACTTC
J: TRBJ2-7; V: TRBV5-1; size: NA; D: NA; CDR3: CASSLESSSYEQYF; DNA: TGCGCCAGCAGCTTGGAGAGCAGCTCCTACGAGCAGTACTTC
J: TRBJ2-2; V: TRBV5-1; size: NA; D: TRBD1; CDR3: CASSSPDRGPGELFF; DNA: TGCGCCAGCAGCTCACCGGACAGGGGGCCCGGGGAGCTGTTTTTT
J: TRBJ1-1; V: TRBV29-1; size: NA; D: NA; CDR3: CSVESSDPTGKVLRRNTEAFF; DNA: TGCAGCGTAGAAAGTTCCGACCCGACAGGTAAGGTTTTAAGGCGGAACACTGAAGCTTTCTTT
J: TRBJ2-3; V: TRBV5-1; size: NA; D: NA; CDR3: CASSFRAGSTDTQYF; DNA: TGCGCCAGCAGCTTTAGGGCGGGTAGCACAGATACGCAGTATTTT
J: TRBJ1-6; V: TRBV25-1; size: NA; D: NA; CDR3: CASSDMFNSPLHF; DNA: TGTGCCAGCAGTGACATGTTTAATTCACCCCTCCACTTT
J: TRBJ1-4; V: TRBV29-1; size: once; D: NA; CDR3: CSVGQSQNEKLFF; DNA: TGCAGCGTTGGTCAGAGTCAAAATGAAAAACTGTTTTTT
J: TRBJ2-3; V: TRBV11-2; size: NA; D: NA; CDR3: CASSLLRGSATDTQYF; DNA: TGTGCCAGCAGCCTTCTGCGGGGATCCGCCACAGATACGCAGTATTTT
J: TRBJ2-5; V: TRBV29-1; size: NA; D: NA; CDR3: CSVGLGQETQYF; DNA: TGCAGCGTTGGTCTTGGCCAAGAGACCCAGTACTTC
J: TRBJ1-2; V: TRBV27; size: NA; D: NA; CDR3: CASSLTGYPNYGYTF; DNA: TGTGCCAGCAGTTTAACTGGCTACCCTAACTATGGCTACACCTTC
J: TRBJ2-3; V: TRBV2; size: NA; D: NA; CDR3: CASSGSGFSTDTQYF; DNA: TGTGCCAGCAGTGGTTCCGGGTTTAGCACAGATACGCAGTATTTT
J: TRBJ2-7; V: TRBV4-1; size: NA; D: NA; CDR3: CASSQVWRDTTYEQYF; DNA: TGCGCCAGCAGCCAAGTCTGGCGGGACACAACCTACGAGCAGTACTTC
J: TRBJ2-1; V: TRBV6-5; size: NA; D: NA; CDR3: CASSKLNFNNEQFF; DNA: TGTGCCAGCAGTAAGCTAAATTTCAACAATGAGCAGTTCTTC
J: TRBJ2-4; V: TRBV5-5; size: NA; D: NA; CDR3: CASSLGETWGREYF; DNA: TGTGCCAGCAGCTTGGGGGAGACCTGGGGGCGTGAGTACTTC
J: TRBJ1-4; V: TRBV6-5; size: NA; D: NA; CDR3: CASSYRRDEKLFF; DNA: TGTGCCAGCAGTTATCGTAGAGATGAAAAACTGTTTTTT
J: TRBJ1-3; V: TRBV6-6; size: once; D: NA; CDR3: CASQQVLTGNTIYF; DNA: TGTGCCAGCCAACAGGTTCTGACTGGAAACACCATATATTTT
J: TRBJ2-3; V: TRBV5-1; size: NA; D: TRBD2; CDR3: CASSFRSGKRTDTQYF; DNA: TGCGCCAGCAGCTTCCGTAGCGGGAAGCGGACAGATACGCAGTATTTT
J: TRBJ2-2; V: TRBV18; size: NA; D: TRBD2; CDR3: CASSPPGLNTGELFF; DNA: TGTGCCAGCTCACCACCGGGACTAAACACCGGGGAGCTGTTTTTT
J: TRBJ1-1; V: TRBV7-2; size: NA; D: NA; CDR3: CASSPRAGPVNTEAFF; DNA: TGTGCCAGCAGCCCCCGAGCGGGACCGGTGAACACTGAAGCTTTCTTT
J: TRBJ2-3; V: TRBV7-6; size: once; D: TRBD2; CDR3: CASSLARGKTSGSTDTQYF; DNA: TGTGCCAGCAGCTTAGCGAGGGGAAAAACTAGCGGTAGCACAGATACGCAGTATTTT
J: TRBJ2-5; V: TRBV5-4; size: once; D: NA; CDR3: CASSFSVAEGRGMETQYF; DNA: TGTGCCAGCAGCTTCTCGGTAGCGGAGGGCAGGGGAATGGAGACCCAGTACTTC
J: TRBJ1-1; V: TRBV28; size: NA; D: NA; CDR3: CASSPLRARSTEAFF; DNA: TGTGCCAGCAGTCCCCTTAGGGCAAGGAGCACTGAAGCTTTCTTT
J: TRBJ1-2; V: TRBV11-2; size: NA; D: NA; CDR3: CASSLNNLYGYTF; DNA: TGTGCCAGCAGCTTAAACAACCTCTATGGCTACACCTTC